This TCR beta chain derives from a study of T cells in tuberculosis. Study background: In South Africa, adults with active tuberculosis were compared with IGRA-negative and latently infected IGRA-positive adolescents.

Only in-frame clones appear in the TCRdb table, and some are missing; sequencing was by immunoSEQ multiplex PCR. The sample records about 20,000 clones, 80% to 90% being singletons. This clone was seen once. Antigen unknown. Each clinical donor contributed on average roughly 100,000 T cells from unsorted cryopreserved PBMC. The germline V gene encodes CDR1 SGHRS and CDR2 YFSETQ. This CDR3 has 16 residues. Trimming pared 4 bases from V and 6 bases from J, leaving 20 bases between. Overall study findings and caveats: GMM-specific TCRs were nearer to active tuberculosis alpha repertoires, suggesting expansion. The TCR-beta difference was not significant; alpha differences partly reflected length.

This receptor was identified in a donor between 10 and 35 years old with latent tuberculosis or without tuberculosis infection. The chain links TRBV5-1 to TRBJ2-1, with D possibly being TRBD2 (5 bases). The sample comprised PBMCs. DNA for the CDR3: TGCGCCAGCAGCCGCCCGTTAGGAGGCCCGGTCAATGAGCAGTTCTTC. Its protein product is CASSRPLGGPVNEQFF.